The following is a TCR beta chain sequence with its context. Its antigen is still unknown. This table comes from immunoSEQ multiplex PCR, and its TCRdb copy is limited to in-frame clones, with some not included. The data contain 12,000 or so clones, roughly four fifths of them singletons. The CDR3 runs to 14 residues. The V end lost 6 bases, the J end lost 0 bases, and 11 bases lay between the germline ends. Germline CDR1 MNHEY, CDR2 SVGAGI. This specimen comes from a study of somatic mutations in cytotoxic T cells in rheumatoid arthritis. Study-level background: Sorted by flow to nearly 100% purity were some V beta antibody-stained T-cell populations, including V beta1+ cells sequenced for TCRB.

Overall study results and limits: The clonality of CD8+ T cells was not significantly different between rheumatoid arthritis patients and age-matched healthy controls. Among around 70 patients, roughly 8 showed a largest CD8+ clone that surpassed 20% of CD8+ cells. Rising age went with increasing CD8+ clonality in rheumatoid arthritis patients; healthy controls showed no such increase.

The sequenced sample consisted of CD8+ T cells sorted from blood. This clonotype was sampled from a woman in her fifties or sixties in good health. This chain links TRBV6-5 with TRBJ1-2; the D gene is possibly TRBD1 (5 bases). CDR3 sequence: CASRTPGANYGYTF. The CDR3 coding sequence is TGTGCCAGCAGAACACCGGGGGCTAACTATGGCTACACCTTC.